The rows below give T cell receptor beta chains drawn from one sample of a study of blood T cell repertoires in COVID-19. Measured with immunoSEQ multiplex PCR; TCRdb has only the in-frame clones, and not every one. The sample includes 100,000 or so clones, about 92% seen only once; the top ten take more than 5%. The sequencing input was peripheral blood. The origin of the receptors is a man aged 45-65 years with active COVID-19. The CDR3 runs from the conserved cysteine through the conserved F or W. A D gene is named only where the DNA matches it firmly. Size is stated for part of the rows, as once, few or many counts, or as a class when the clone is expanded.

clone_size d_call j_call v_call cdr3_nt cdr3_aa
NA NA TRBJ2-3 TRBV5-4 TGTGCCAGCAGCCCTGGCGGGCGGGATACAGATACGCAGTATTTT CASSPGGRDTDTQYF
NA TRBD2 TRBJ2-5 TRBV27 TGTGCCAGCAGTGACCGACTAGCGGAGACCCAGTACTTC CASSDRLAETQYF
NA NA TRBJ1-2 TRBV28 TGTGCCAGCAGTATGTCACTACAGGGTCCTAACTATGGCTACACCTTC CASSMSLQGPNYGYTF
NA NA TRBJ2-3 TRBV11-2 TGTGCCAGCAGCTTAGCAGGGCGAGTAGATACGCAGTATTTT CASSLAGRVDTQYF
NA TRBD2 TRBJ2-5 TRBV19 TGTGCCAGTAGTATCACTCGGCAGGGAGGGGAGACCCAGTACTTC CASSITRQGGETQYF
NA TRBD2 TRBJ2-7 TRBV18 TGTGCCAGCTCCCCTCTAGCGGGGACCTACGAGCAGTACTTC CASSPLAGTYEQYF
NA NA TRBJ2-5 TRBV6-5 TGTGCCAGCAGTTACTCCCCCAGGGGTGCCGAAGAGACCCAGTACTTC CASSYSPRGAEETQYF
once NA TRBJ2-2 TRBV5-1 TGCGCCAGCAGCTTAACACCCTCGAACACCGGGGAGCTGTTTTTT CASSLTPSNTGELFF
NA TRBD2 TRBJ2-3 TRBV6-5 TGTGCCAGCAGTAGACTAGCGGGAGGCACAGATACGCAGTATTTT CASSRLAGGTDTQYF
few NA TRBJ2-7 TRBV27 TGTGCCAGCAGTTTATCCCCCTTCTCCTACGAGCAGTACTTC CASSLSPFSYEQYF
NA NA TRBJ2-7 TRBV30 TGTGCCTGGAGTGAACCACCACAGGGCGTAGAGCAGTACTTC CAWSEPPQGVEQYF
NA NA TRBJ1-2 TRBV2 TGTGCCAGCAGGCTCTCCTCGGGGGGGGCGGAGGGCTACACCTTC CASRLSSGGAEGYTF
NA TRBD1 TRBJ1-2 TRBV5-4 TGTGCCAGCAGCTTGGCCGGACAGGGGATCTATGGCTACACCTTC CASSLAGQGIYGYTF
NA NA TRBJ2-3 TRBV5-1 TGCGCCAGCAGCTTGGGAGGCCCAGATACGCAGTATTTT CASSLGGPDTQYF
NA TRBD1 TRBJ1-1 TRBV5-4 TGTGCCAGCAGCTTGGGGGGACAGGGAGCATCTTTCTTT CASSLGGQGASFF
NA TRBD2 TRBJ2-3 TRBV5-1 TGCGCCAGCAGCTCGACTAGCGGGAGAGGATGGGATACGCAGTATTTT CASSSTSGRGWDTQYF
NA TRBD2 TRBJ2-7 TRBV3-1/TRBV3-2 TGTGCCAGCAGCCAGGGGCCGGGACTAGAGGGCCACGAGCAGTACTTC CASSQGPGLEGHEQYF
NA TRBD1 TRBJ1-5 TRBV3-1/TRBV3-2 TGTGCCAGCAGCCAGGATATGACAGGGGGAAATCAGCCCCAGCATTTT CASSQDMTGGNQPQHF
NA TRBD2 TRBJ2-1 TRBV5-4 TGTGCCAGCGGACTAGCGGGGGACAATGAGCAGTTCTTC CASGLAGDNEQFF
NA TRBD1 TRBJ2-1 TRBV9 TGTGCCAGCAGCGGACGAACAGGGGACTACAATGAGCAGTTCTTC CASSGRTGDYNEQFF
NA TRBD1 TRBJ1-3 TRBV28 TGTGCCAGCAGTTTTTTCACAGGGGAGGGAAACACCATATATTTT CASSFFTGEGNTIYF
NA TRBD2 TRBJ2-3 TRBV24-1 TGTGCCACCAGTGACGTAGCGGGAGGGCCGGAAAATACGCAGTATTTT CATSDVAGGPENTQYF
NA NA TRBJ1-1 TRBV18 TGTGCCAGCTCACCTTCTCAGGACACTGAAGCTTTCTTT CASSPSQDTEAFF
NA NA TRBJ1-1 TRBV28 TGTGCCAGCAGTTTCTCCCGAGGGTGGGACACTGAAGCTTTCTTT CASSFSRGWDTEAFF
few TRBD2 TRBJ2-2 TRBV4-1 TGCGCCAGCAGCCAAGTGGGACTAGCGGGAGCGTTAGCCGGGGAGCTGTTTTTT CASSQVGLAGALAGELFF
NA NA TRBJ1-4 TRBV11-2 TGTGCCAGCAGCTCCGGACAGCTTACAACTAATGAAAAACTGTTTTTT CASSSGQLTTNEKLFF
NA NA TRBJ2-2 TRBV5-1 TGCGCCAGCAGCAAACAGGGAACCGGGGAGCTGTTTTTT CASSKQGTGELFF
NA NA TRBJ1-1 TRBV19 TGTGCCAGTAGTATGGGGGGGAGAGACACTGAAGCTTTCTTT CASSMGGRDTEAFF
NA NA TRBJ2-4 TRBV28 TGTGCCAGCAGTTGGCGAGGTGGCAAAAACATTCAGTACTTC CASSWRGGKNIQYF
NA TRBD1 TRBJ1-1 TRBV6-5 TGTGCCAGCAGTTACGGGGACAGGCTGAACACTGAAGCTTTCTTT CASSYGDRLNTEAFF
NA NA TRBJ1-1 TRBV27 TGTGCCAGCAGATCTACTAGGGGGGGAACTGAAGCTTTCTTT CASRSTRGGTEAFF
NA TRBD2 TRBJ2-2 TRBV9 TGTGCCAGCAGCGTATATCCTAGCGGGTTCACCGGGGAGCTGTTTTTT CASSVYPSGFTGELFF
NA TRBD1 TRBJ1-2 TRBV24-1 TGTGCCACCAGTGATGACCAGGGGGTCGGCTACACCTTC CATSDDQGVGYTF
NA TRBD2 TRBJ2-7 TRBV28 TGTGCCAGCACCCACCTAGCGGGGCGCTCCTACGAGCAGTACTTC CASTHLAGRSYEQYF